The 25 T cell receptor beta chains reported below all come from one sample, sequenced in a study of T cells in Graves' hyperthyroidism and ophthalmopathy. Amplified regions were TCR beta CDR3 sequences from RNA transcripts. The HTBI primer set was used in a first-round RT-PCR of the TCR CDR3. TCRdb independently ran MiXCR on the multiplex PCR reads; one entry per CDR3 protein. Of about 380,000 distinct CDR3 sequences listed, approximately 17% are singletons. Material: blood. All receptors derive from a man aged 18 to 30 with Graves' ophthalmopathy.

Many counts were recorded for this clonotype. The chain carries TRBV7-6 and TRBJ1-2; unclear D gene. V lost 6 bases, J lost 5 bases, and 13 bases lay in between. The CDR3 covers 13 residues. Germline loops: CDR1 SGHVS, CDR2 FNYEAQ. The CDR3 spells CASSQSFNYGYTF. In DNA form, the CDR3 reads TGTGCCAGCAGTCAGAGCTTCAATTATGGCTACACCTTC. The full variable domain, in which reference TRBV7-6 and TRBJ1-2 provide the parts outside the CDR3, is GAGVSQSPRYKVTKRGQDVALRCDPISGHVSLYWYRQALGQGPEFLTYFNYEAQQDKSGLPNDRFSAERPEGSISTLTIQRTEQRDSAMYRCASSQSFNYGYTFGSGTRLTVV.

Many counts were recorded for this clonotype. The CDR3 DNA is TGCAGTGCTAGAGAGAGGACTAGCGGGGAAGTAGATGAGCAGTTCTTC. This sequence encodes CSARERTSGEVDEQFF. The chain couples TRBV20-1 to TRBJ2-1, with 12 nucleotides matching TRBD2. V shed 0 bases and J 8 bases; nucleotides not matched to a gene: 8. CDR1 and CDR2 from the germline V gene are DFQATT and SNEGSKA (reference sequence). The CDR3 has 16 residues.

The chain has TRBV19 and TRBJ2-5; D perhaps matches TRBD2 (7 bases). V lost 6 bases to trimming and J lost 3 bases, with 17 bases between them. There are 15 residues in the CDR3. In germline, CDR1 is LNHDA, CDR2 SQIVND (reference sequence). The CDR3 DNA sequence: TGTGCCAGTAGCTTACACAGGGAGGGCAAAGAGACCCAGTACTTC. Protein: CASSLHREGKETQYF.

The V gene is TRBV4-1, the J gene TRBJ2-5; no reliable D call. CDR3 length equals 15 residues. Trimming cost V 1 base and J 2 bases, with 11 bases left between them. The germline V gene has CDR1 MGHRA and CDR2 YSYEKL. The CDR3 DNA follows: TGCGCCAGCAGCCAAGTTTATTCCTTGCAAGAGACCCAGTACTTC. Translated, it gives CASSQVYSLQETQYF.

This clonotype appeared a few times. The rearrangement uses TRBV6-5 and TRBJ1-2; no definite D call. V gave up 2 bases and J gave up 3 bases, with 7 bases separating them. The germline V gene has CDR1 MNHEY and CDR2 SVGAGI. The length of the CDR3 is 13 residues. The CDR3 here is CASSYPADYGYTF. DNA of the CDR3: TGTGCCAGCAGTTACCCCGCAGACTATGGCTACACCTTC.

The sample holds many counts of this clonotype. The V and J genes are TRBV7-3 and TRBJ2-7; TRBD1 agrees at 9 bases. The V and J ends lost 4 bases and 5 bases, in that order; junction bases with no gene match: 9. Germline CDR1 is SGHTA and CDR2 is FQGTGA. CDR3 length equals 15 residues. The CDR3 protein is CASSSPGTGIDEQYF. CDR3 nucleotide sequence: TGTGCCAGCAGCTCGCCCGGGACAGGGATAGACGAGCAGTACTTC. Together with reference TRBV7-3 and TRBJ2-7, the CDR3 gives the full variable domain: GAGVSQTPSNKVTEKGKYVELRCDPISGHTALYWYRQSLGQGPEFLIYFQGTGAADDSGLPNDRFFAVRPEGSVSTLKIQRTERGDSAVYLCASSSPGTGIDEQYFGPGTRLTVT.

V gene TRBV7-3 combines with J gene TRBJ1-1; tentatively, D is TRBD1 (5 bases). Germline V gene sequence: CDR1 SGHTA, CDR2 FQGTGA. V was pared by 2 bases and J by 1 base, with 17 bases between. The CDR3 has 17 amino acids. CDR3 nucleotides: TGTGCCAGCAGCTTATTAACGACCGGGACGGGGAACACTGAAGCTTTCTTT. Translating it yields CASSLLTTGTGNTEAFF. Full variable domain (outside the CDR3, taken from reference TRBV7-3 and TRBJ1-1): GAGVSQTPSNKVTEKGKYVELRCDPISGHTALYWYRQSLGQGPEFLIYFQGTGAADDSGLPNDRFFAVRPEGSVSTLKIQRTERGDSAVYLCASSLLTTGTGNTEAFFGQGTRLTVV.

This clonotype was counted once. This sequence joins TRBV20-1 and TRBJ2-7; tentatively, D is TRBD1 or TRBD2 (5 bases each). Trimming removed 0 bases at V and 7 bases at J, with 16 bases between. Per the germline V gene, CDR1 is DFQATT and CDR2 is SNEGSKA (reference sequence). The CDR3 is made up of 14 amino acids. CDR3 amino acids: CSARDFGTRAEQYF. CDR3 in DNA: TGCAGTGCTAGAGATTTCGGGACCCGGGCGGAGCAGTACTTC.

In this sample, this clonotype turned up a few times. J is TRBJ1-1 and V is TRBV5-1; D is perhaps TRBD1 (6 bases). The CDR3 has 13 amino acids. From germline, CDR1 is SGHRS and CDR2 YFSETQ. V was clipped by 4 bases and J by 3 bases, with 10 bases between them. The CDR3 loop is CASSPAGDTEAFF. For the CDR3, the DNA is TGCGCCAGCAGCCCCGCAGGGGACACTGAAGCTTTCTTT.

This clonotype was counted a few times. J is TRBJ2-7 and V is TRBV9; 7 bases are a match to TRBD2. The ends lost 3 bases at V and 2 bases at J; junction bases unmatched: 14. The CDR3 is 17 amino acids. The V gene's germline CDR1 is SGDLS and CDR2 YYNGEE. This chain's CDR3 is CASSGGGGTMGPYEQYF. CDR3 coding DNA: TGTGCCAGCAGCGGTGGCGGTGGGACTATGGGACCCTACGAGCAGTACTTC. The full variable domain, with the rest looked up from reference TRBV9 and TRBJ2-7, is DSGVTQTPKHLITATGQRVTLRCSPRSGDLSVYWYQQSLDQGLQFLIQYYNGEERAKGNILERFSAQQFPDLHSELNLSSLELGDSALYFCASSGGGGTMGPYEQYFGPGTRLTVT.

This clonotype was observed at least ten times. This rearrangement joins TRBV2 to TRBJ1-4; D gene unclear. Germline CDR1 and CDR2: SNHLY and FYNNEI. V lost 2 bases and J 8 bases, leaving 15 bases between the germline ends. The CDR3 is 15 amino acids. CDR3 loop: CASSELSRVGEKLFF. Written as DNA, the CDR3 is TGTGCCAGCAGTGAATTGTCGAGGGTGGGGGAAAAACTGTTTTTT. Together with reference TRBV2 and TRBJ1-4, the CDR3 gives the full variable domain: EPEVTQTPSHQVTQMGQEVILRCVPISNHLYFYWYRQILGQKVEFLVSFYNNEISEKSEIFDDQFSVERPDGSNFTLKIRSTKLEDSAMYFCASSELSRVGEKLFFGSGTQLSVL.

The rearrangement links TRBV29-1 to TRBJ2-7; 8 nucleotides line up with TRBD2. Germline trimming cut 0 bases from V and 4 bases from J; bases unmatched to any gene: 5. The CDR3 is 14 residues long. Germline values: CDR1 SQVTM, CDR2 ANQGSEA. CDR3 loop: CSVEDPGGRYEQYF. In nucleotides, the CDR3 is TGCAGCGTTGAAGATCCGGGGGGGCGTTACGAGCAGTACTTC.

In this sample, this clonotype turned up a few times. The chain uses TRBV7-9 and TRBJ2-3; D is unclear. The V end lost 7 bases, the J end lost 5 bases, and 10 bases lay between the germline ends. The germline V gene encodes CDR1 SEHNR and CDR2 FQNEAQ (reference sequence). The CDR3 sequence is 12 residues long. CDR3 sequence reads: CASTQNLDTQYF. CDR3 sequence (DNA): TGTGCCAGCACCCAGAATCTAGATACGCAGTATTTT.

The chain links TRBV5-1 to TRBJ2-5; 8 nucleotides align to TRBD1. Germline V lookup: CDR1 SGHRS, CDR2 YFSETQ. The CDR3 spans 13 residues. The V gene end was trimmed by 3 bases and the J gene end by 7 bases; junction bases not matched to a gene: 5. CDR3 coding DNA: TGCGCCAGCAGCTACGGACAGGGTGGGACCCAGTACTTC. Its translation: CASSYGQGGTQYF.

This clonotype has a handful of counts. The chain is built from TRBV5-5 and TRBJ1-5; D unclear. The ends were cut back, 2 bases at V and 9 bases at J, with 18 bases in the middle. Germline-derived CDR1 and CDR2 are SGHKS and YYEKEE (reference sequence). The CDR3 spans 15 residues. The CDR3, as DNA: TGTGCCAGCAGCTTTGATGGGAATTCCGGGTGGCCCCAGCATTTT. This translates into CASSFDGNSGWPQHF.

This clonotype was picked up many times. The CDR3 protein is CASILLGGVGETQYF. CDR3 in DNA: TGTGCCAGCATCCTCCTGGGTGGAGTTGGTGAGACCCAGTACTTC. The chain couples TRBV12-3 or TRBV12-4 to TRBJ2-5, with no clear D. This CDR3 region has 15 residues. The V end lost 7 bases, the J end lost 5 bases, and 20 bases lay between the germline ends.

This clonotype has just a few counts. The rearrangement uses TRBV10-1 and TRBJ2-1; D may be TRBD2 (6 bases). V gave up 4 bases and J gave up 8 bases, with 15 bases separating them. The CDR3 contains 14 residues. Germline CDR1 WNHNN, CDR2 SYGVQD (reference sequence). The CDR3: CASSVGGGSHEQFF. CDR3 nucleotides: TGCGCCAGCAGTGTAGGTGGGGGGAGCCATGAGCAGTTCTTC.

This clonotype was seen at least ten times. CDR3 sequence: CASSEGPYSNQPQHF. CDR3 coding DNA: TGTGCCAGCAGTGAAGGCCCTTATAGCAATCAGCCCCAGCATTTT. This sequence joins TRBV6-1 and TRBJ1-5; D is unclear. The V and J ends lost 1 base and 0 bases respectively, with 7 bases between them. The CDR3 spans 15 residues. The V gene's germline CDR1 is MNHNS and CDR2 SASEGT.

J is TRBJ2-1 and V is TRBV6-1; tentatively, D is TRBD1 or TRBD2 (6 bases each). In germline, CDR1 is MNHNS, CDR2 SASEGT. V was cut by 7 bases and J by 8 bases, with 24 bases left in between. The CDR3 is 16 residues long. The CDR3 nucleotides read TGTGCCAGCACCTACCAAGCGGGCAGGGGTAGGGATGAGCAGTTCTTC. Translation gives CASTYQAGRGRDEQFF.

In its sample, this clonotype was seen many times. The V gene is TRBV28, the J gene TRBJ2-7, with 8 bases matching TRBD1. This CDR3 is 16 amino acids long. Germline V CDR1 and CDR2: MDHEN, SYDVKM. The junction had 8 bases not matched to a gene; V was cut back by 0 bases and J by 4 bases. The CDR3 here is CASSLWAGGPHYEQYF. In DNA form, the CDR3 reads TGTGCCAGCAGTTTATGGGCAGGGGGCCCCCATTACGAGCAGTACTTC.

This clonotype turned up a few times. This chain connects TRBV14 to TRBJ2-2; 8 positions agree with TRBD1. From germline, CDR1 is SGHDN and CDR2 FVKESK. The CDR3 is made up of 17 amino acids. J gave up 6 bases and V 4 bases, and 13 bases lay outside the gene matches. The CDR3 sequence: CASSPYRGSNYPGELFF. The DNA of the CDR3 is TGTGCCAGCAGCCCCTACAGGGGGTCCAATTACCCCGGGGAGCTGTTTTTT.

This clonotype was counted at least ten times. The chain combines TRBV12-3 or TRBV12-4 with TRBJ2-5; D tentatively fits TRBD1 or TRBD2 (5 bases each). The CDR3 consists of 15 residues. The V end lost 5 bases, the J end lost 5 bases, and 18 bases lay between the germline ends. CDR3 DNA sequence: TGTGCCAGCAGTGGCTCACAAAGCTGGGACGAGACCCAGTACTTC. Amino acid sequence: CASSGSQSWDETQYF.

About this clonotype itself: A much more abundant neighbour one base away suggests this may be a read error. The chain joins TRBV10-3 to TRBJ2-3; D unclear. V lost 11 bases and J lost 4, with 19 bases in between. Looked up from germline, CDR1 is ENHRY and CDR2 is SYGVKD. The CDR3 is 14 residues long. The CDR3: CAVSPLGGADTQYF. In nucleotides, the CDR3 is TGTGCCGTTTCACCCCTCGGTGGGGCAGATACGCAGTATTTT.

This chain joins TRBV27 and TRBJ2-1; TRBD2 agrees at 11 bases. Germline CDR1 MNHEY, CDR2 SMNVEV (reference sequence). With V trimmed by 5 bases and J by 6 bases, 6 bases remained unmatched. The CDR3 is 15 residues long. For the CDR3, the DNA is TGTGCCAGCAGTCCGGGGACTAGCGGCTCCAATGAGCAGTTCTTC. Its translation is CASSPGTSGSNEQFF.

This clonotype appeared many times. The chain recombines TRBV5-6 with TRBJ2-5; tentative D call: TRBD1 (5 bases). Trimming pared 1 base from V and 3 bases from J, leaving 10 bases between. From germline, CDR1 is SGHDT and CDR2 YYEEEE. The CDR3 covers 14 residues. CDR3: CASSLWGSKETQYF. The DNA of the CDR3 is TGTGCCAGCAGCTTGTGGGGCAGTAAAGAGACCCAGTACTTC.